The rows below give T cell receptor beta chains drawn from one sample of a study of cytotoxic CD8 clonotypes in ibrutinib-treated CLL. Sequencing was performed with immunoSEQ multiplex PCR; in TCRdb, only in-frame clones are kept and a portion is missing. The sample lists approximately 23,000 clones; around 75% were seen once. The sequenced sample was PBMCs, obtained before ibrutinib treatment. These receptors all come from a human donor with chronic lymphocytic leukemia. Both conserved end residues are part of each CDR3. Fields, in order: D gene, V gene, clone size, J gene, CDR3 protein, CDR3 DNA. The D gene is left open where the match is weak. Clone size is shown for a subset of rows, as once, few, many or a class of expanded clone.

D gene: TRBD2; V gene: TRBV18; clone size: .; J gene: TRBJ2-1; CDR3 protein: CASSPPGRGGNEQFF; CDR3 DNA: TGTGCCAGCTCACCTCCCGGGCGGGGGGGTAATGAGCAGTTCTTC
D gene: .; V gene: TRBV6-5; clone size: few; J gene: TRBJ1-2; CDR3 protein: CASSYPEGDGYTF; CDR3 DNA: TGTGCCAGCAGTTACCCAGAGGGGGATGGCTACACCTTC
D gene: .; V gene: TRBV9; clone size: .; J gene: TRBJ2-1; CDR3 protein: CASRRLARTYNEQFF; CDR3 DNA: TGTGCCAGCAGACGCCTGGCCAGGACCTACAATGAGCAGTTCTTC
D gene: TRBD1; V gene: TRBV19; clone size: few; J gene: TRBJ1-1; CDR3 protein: CASRQGWSGTEAFF; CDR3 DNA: TGTGCCAGTCGACAGGGCTGGTCCGGGACTGAAGCTTTCTTT
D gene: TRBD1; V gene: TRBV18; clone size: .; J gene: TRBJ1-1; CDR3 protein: CASSSIQGAFGMNTEAFF; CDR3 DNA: TGTGCCAGCTCATCGATACAGGGGGCGTTTGGGATGAACACTGAAGCTTTCTTT
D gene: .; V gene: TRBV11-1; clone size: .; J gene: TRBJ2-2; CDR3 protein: CASSLDGTGELFF; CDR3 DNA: TGTGCCAGCAGCTTGGACGGCACCGGGGAGCTGTTTTTT
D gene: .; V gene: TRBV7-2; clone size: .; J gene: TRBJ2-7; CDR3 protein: CASSLSPQPFTYEQYF; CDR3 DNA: TGTGCCAGCAGCTTAAGCCCACAGCCTTTCACCTACGAGCAGTACTTC
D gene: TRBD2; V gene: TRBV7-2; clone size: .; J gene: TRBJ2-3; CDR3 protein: CASSLSPLAGDTQYF; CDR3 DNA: TGTGCCAGCAGCTTGTCCCCCCTAGCGGGAGATACGCAGTATTTT
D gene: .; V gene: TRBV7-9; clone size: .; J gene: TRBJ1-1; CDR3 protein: CASSLAQGQTEAFF; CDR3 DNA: TGTGCCAGCAGCCTAGCGCAGGGGCAGACTGAAGCTTTCTTT
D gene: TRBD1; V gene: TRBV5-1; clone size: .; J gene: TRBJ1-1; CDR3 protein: CASSLTRQGEGAFF; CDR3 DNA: TGCGCCAGCAGCTTGACCCGACAGGGCGAGGGAGCTTTCTTT
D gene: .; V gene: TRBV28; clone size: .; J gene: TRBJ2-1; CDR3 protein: CASSMDSGEQFF; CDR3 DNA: TGTGCCAGCAGTATGGACAGTGGCGAGCAGTTCTTC
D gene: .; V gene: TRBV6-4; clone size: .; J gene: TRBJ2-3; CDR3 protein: CASKWAGLSTDTQYF; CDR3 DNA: TGTGCCAGCAAGTGGGCGGGCTTGAGCACAGATACGCAGTATTTT
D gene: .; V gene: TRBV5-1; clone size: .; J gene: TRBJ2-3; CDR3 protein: CASRIQGPDTQYF; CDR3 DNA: TGCGCCAGCAGGATTCAGGGGCCAGATACGCAGTATTTT
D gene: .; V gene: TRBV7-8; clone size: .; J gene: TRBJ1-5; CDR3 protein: CASSLSGGYSNQPQHF; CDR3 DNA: TGTGCCAGCAGCTTAAGTGGAGGCTATAGCAATCAGCCCCAGCATTTT
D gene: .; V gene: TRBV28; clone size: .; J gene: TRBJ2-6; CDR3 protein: CASSFDLQIYSGANVLTF; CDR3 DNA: TGTGCCAGCAGTTTCGACCTACAGATCTACTCTGGGGCCAACGTCCTGACTTTC
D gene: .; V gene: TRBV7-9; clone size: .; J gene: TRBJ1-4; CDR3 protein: CASSPGGLNEKLFF; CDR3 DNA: TGTGCCAGCAGCCCGGGCGGACTAAATGAAAAACTGTTTTTT
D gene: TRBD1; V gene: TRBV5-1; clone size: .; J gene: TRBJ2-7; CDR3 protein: CASSGQNNEQYF; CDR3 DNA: TGCGCCAGCTCGGGACAGAACAACGAGCAGTACTTC
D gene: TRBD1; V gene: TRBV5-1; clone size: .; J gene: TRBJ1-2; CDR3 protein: CASSSQGQGRGYTF; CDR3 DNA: TGCGCCAGCAGCAGCCAAGGACAGGGACGAGGCTACACCTTC
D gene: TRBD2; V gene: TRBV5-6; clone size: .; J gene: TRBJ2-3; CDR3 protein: CASSFRSGRDPDTQYF; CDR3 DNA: TGTGCCAGCAGCTTCCGTAGCGGGAGGGATCCAGATACGCAGTATTTT
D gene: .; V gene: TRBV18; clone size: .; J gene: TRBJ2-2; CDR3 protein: CASSPRSGSGENTGELFF; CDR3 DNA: TGTGCCAGCTCACCACGATCAGGGTCAGGGGAGAACACCGGGGAGCTGTTTTTT